This TCR beta chain was identified in a study of cytomegalovirus exposure and HLA in healthy donors. Study-level background: Samples from HLA-typed donors yielded approximately 80 million unique TCRs in an early data release.

Findings and limits, study-wide: Compared with the roughly 670-donor mean, an Asian-associated ancestry cluster reportedly had fewer N-insertions, according to a later analysis. Overall, roughly 170 TCR beta chains were annotated as cytomegalovirus-associated. Across donors, most TCRs were seen rarely, yet some public ones were widespread.

PCR was performed using 60 Vbeta and 13 Jbeta primers. Sequenced by immunoSEQ multiplex PCR; TCRdb stores in-frame clones only, minus some. Of roughly 200,000 clones listed, approximately 82% are singletons. Points on this clone: Its specificity is unknown.

The CDR3 extends over 17 amino acids. Germline CDR1 and CDR2: MDHEN and SYDVKM. V lost 4 bases, J lost 4 bases, and 12 bases stayed unmatched. The sequence derives from a woman aged 18-29 years in good health and CMV-seronegative. The specimen was PBMCs. This rearrangement joins TRBV28 to TRBJ2-3; 9 nucleotides line up with TRBD1. CDR3 DNA sequence: TGTGCCAGCAGTTCGACCCACAGGGGGCGCGTCTCAGATACGCAGTATTTT. This sequence encodes CASSSTHRGRVSDTQYF. Full variable domain (rest looked up from reference TRBV28 and TRBJ2-3): DVKVTQSSRYLVKRTGEKVFLECVQDMDHENMFWYRQDPGLGLRLIYFSYDVKMKEKGDIPEGYSVSREKKERFSLILESASTNQTSMYLCASSSTHRGRVSDTQYFGPGTRLTVL.